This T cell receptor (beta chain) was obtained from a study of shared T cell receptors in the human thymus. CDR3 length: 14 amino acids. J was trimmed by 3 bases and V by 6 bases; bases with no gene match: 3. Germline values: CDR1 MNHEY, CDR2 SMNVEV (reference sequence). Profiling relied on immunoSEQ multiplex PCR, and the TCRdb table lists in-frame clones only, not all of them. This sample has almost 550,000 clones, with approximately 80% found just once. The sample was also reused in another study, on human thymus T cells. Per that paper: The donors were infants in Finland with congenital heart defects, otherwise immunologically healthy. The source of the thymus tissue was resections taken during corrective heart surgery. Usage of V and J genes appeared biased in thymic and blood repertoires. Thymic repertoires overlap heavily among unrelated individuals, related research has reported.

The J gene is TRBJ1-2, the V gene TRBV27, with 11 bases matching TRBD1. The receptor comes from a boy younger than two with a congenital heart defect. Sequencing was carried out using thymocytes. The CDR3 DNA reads TGTGCCAGCAGGCGGACAGGGGGCGACTATGGCTACACCTTC. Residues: CASRRTGGDYGYTF.